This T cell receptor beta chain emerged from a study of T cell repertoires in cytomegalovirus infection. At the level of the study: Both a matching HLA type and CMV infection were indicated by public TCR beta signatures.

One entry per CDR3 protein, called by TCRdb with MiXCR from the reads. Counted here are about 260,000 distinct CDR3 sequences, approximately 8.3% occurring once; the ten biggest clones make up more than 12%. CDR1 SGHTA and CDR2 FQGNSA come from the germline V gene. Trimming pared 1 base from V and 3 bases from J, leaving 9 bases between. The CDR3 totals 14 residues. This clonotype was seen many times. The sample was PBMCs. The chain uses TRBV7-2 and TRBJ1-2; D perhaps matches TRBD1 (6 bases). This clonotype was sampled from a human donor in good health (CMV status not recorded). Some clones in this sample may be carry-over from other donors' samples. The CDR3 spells CASSLVAGDYGYTF. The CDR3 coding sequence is TGTGCCAGCAGCTTAGTCGCAGGGGACTATGGCTACACCTTC.